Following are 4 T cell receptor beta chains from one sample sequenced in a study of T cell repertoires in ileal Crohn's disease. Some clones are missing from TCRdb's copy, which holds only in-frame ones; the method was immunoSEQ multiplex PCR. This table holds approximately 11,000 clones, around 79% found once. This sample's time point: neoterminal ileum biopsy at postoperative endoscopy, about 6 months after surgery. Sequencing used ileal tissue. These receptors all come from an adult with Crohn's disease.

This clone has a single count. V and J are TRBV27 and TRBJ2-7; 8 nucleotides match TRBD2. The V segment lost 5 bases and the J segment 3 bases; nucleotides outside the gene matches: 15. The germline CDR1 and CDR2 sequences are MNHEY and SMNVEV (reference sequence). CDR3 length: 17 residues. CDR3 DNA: TGTGCCAGCAGTCCACAGACCCCAGCGGGGGTCCTCTACGAGCAGTACTTC. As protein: CASSPQTPAGVLYEQYF.

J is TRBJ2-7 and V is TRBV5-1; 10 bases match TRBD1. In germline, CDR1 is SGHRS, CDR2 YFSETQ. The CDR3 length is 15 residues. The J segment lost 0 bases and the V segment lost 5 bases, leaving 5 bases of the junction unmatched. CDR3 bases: TGCGCCAGCAGGAAAGGGACAGGGGTCTCCTACGAGCAGTACTTC. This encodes CASRKGTGVSYEQYF.

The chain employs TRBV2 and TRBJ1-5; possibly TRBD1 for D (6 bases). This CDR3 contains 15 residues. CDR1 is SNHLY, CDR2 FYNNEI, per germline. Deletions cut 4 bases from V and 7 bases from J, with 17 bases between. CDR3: CASSVGLGARQPQHF. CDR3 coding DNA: TGTGCCAGCAGTGTGGGTCTGGGGGCGAGGCAGCCCCAGCATTTT.

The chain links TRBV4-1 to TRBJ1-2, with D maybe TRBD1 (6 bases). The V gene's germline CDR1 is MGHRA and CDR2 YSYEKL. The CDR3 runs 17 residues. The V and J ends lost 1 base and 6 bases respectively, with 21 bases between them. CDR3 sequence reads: CASSQAPRLAGVDGYTF. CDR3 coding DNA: TGCGCCAGCAGCCAAGCCCCCCGGTTGGCAGGGGTCGATGGCTACACCTTC.